Sequencing of this T cell receptor (beta chain) was carried out in a study of shared clonotypes between healthy human individuals (dated by TCRdb to the early 2020s). With regard to the full study: The cohort comprised two women and a few men aged 18 to 49 years. To increase sequencing depth and limit assay-specific biases, TCR repertoire library preparation and sequencing were carried out by different laboratories using diverse techniques. Each donor's leukapheresis produced roughly between roughly 0.85 and 10 billion PBMCs. For each donor, CD4 naive and CD4 memory were each given three plates, CD8 naive was given two plates, and CD8 memory was given one plate. To estimate repertoire size and how much clonotype sharing occurs between individuals, the study deeply sequenced the blood TCR repertoires of about five healthy adults.

Paper-wide results and their limitations: Pairwise subsampling led to the expectation that sequencing depth would affect the degree of clonotype sharing among donors. When a handful of donors were compared, the shared fraction of clonotypes was about 5.5% for naive CD4, less than 4% for naive CD8, more than 2% for memory CD4, and 0.4% for memory CD8. Because the study included a small number of donors, the genetic and exposure-history diversity represented was limited. Naive subsets generally had larger estimated clonotype richness than memory subsets. Sampling was restricted to blood, and TCR repertoires in tissues likely differ from the TCR repertoires found in blood. Incomplete sequencing was indicated by rarefaction of sorted-subset datasets, despite the large sequencing depth. Higher generation probabilities were observed for clonotypes shared by all four sorted-subset donors than for non-shared clonotypes.

CDR1 and CDR2, per the germline V gene, are SGHRS and YFSETQ. The CDR3 runs 13 amino acids, cysteine and phenylalanine included. Left in the record is the CDR3 DNA by itself, 39 bases read in frame from the first base. V and J are truncated by 0 bases and 2 bases respectively, leaving an intervening sequence of 5 bases. A word on this clone: This receptor's antigen is unknown. The record has no base qualities; no much larger clone is one base away. Other nucleotide sequences in the sample specify the same CDR3.

The donors were healthy, HIV-negative adults with no recently reported acute infections or vaccinations. All donors were Caucasian adults living in Nashville, Tennessee, USA. CD4+ T cells were enriched through magnetic negative selection, after which naive cells were positively selected on CD45RA and the remaining negative fraction served as the memory subset. Blood was obtained by leukapheresis, after which PBMCs were separated by Ficoll-Histopaque density gradient centrifugation and cryopreserved in liquid nitrogen vapor phase. Analytical flow cytometry was used to check the purity and quantity of every magnetically sorted T cell population. Each sorted fraction had its genomic DNA isolated and then quantified by UV absorbance on a Nanodrop 2000c. Using the deep immunoSEQ assay, TCR CDR3 regions were amplified from genomic DNA by multiplex PCR. Extracted genomic DNA from each cell subset was spread evenly across all wells of several immunoSEQ 96-well plates, with each plate serving as a replicate. Each replicate PCR for sorted subsets received 200 ng genomic DNA, equal to about 30,000 T cell genomes. Purified libraries were measured with a Qubit 3.0 fluorometer, size-checked on a Bioanalyzer 2100, and measured again with the KAPA Library Quantification kit. Every immunoSEQ 96-well plate was sequenced on a separate single-read 150-cycle Illumina NextSeq 550 flow cell. Per the source publication's procedure: The immunoSEQ output contained only junctional sequences without quality scores, so filtering could not match that applied to full-length reads. Sequences were annotated with PyIR, a Python wrapper for IgBLAST v1.9, and V/J genes and CDR3 were assigned using IMGT germline references. Any read was removed if the V/J assignment was weak (E-value above 1e-6), the CDR3 was missing, or the read contained stop codons, out-of-frame junctions, or ambiguous translated residues. V3J clonotypes were defined as sequences sharing the same inferred V gene, J gene, and CDR3 amino acid sequence. To compute the percentage overlap between repertoires, the number of shared unique clonotypes was divided by the size of the smaller repertoire. Richness of each repertoire was evaluated using RTK rarefaction, the Chao1 estimator, and Recon v2.1 estimates of unobserved clonotypes. Generation probabilities were computed with OLGA for all TCRbeta clonotypes obtained by the gDNA method from a few donors. TCRdb stores this immuneACCESS table with in-frame sequences only. Part of the clones is absent; in the studies checked, under half of the shortfall reflects unresolved V genes, and no reason is known for the rest. The V and J calls and clone size are taken from that table; D and trimming were inferred from the DNA. The sample profile shows about 2.4 million clones; 80% to 95% of them were found once. The ten largest clones take up roughly 0.39% of the sample.

Rearrangement joined TRBV5-1 to TRBJ1-2; the D gene is perhaps TRBD1, from 5 matching bases. Sequencing was performed on naive CD4+ T cells from PBMCs. The cell subset or site label for this specimen denotes: CD45RA+ positively selected. The origin of this receptor is a man aged 18 to 35 in good health. Some clones in this sample may be carry-over from other donors' samples. The CDR3: CASSLGGNYGYTF. The DNA sequence reads TGCGCCAGCAGCTTGGGGGGCAACTATGGCTACACCTTC. Reference TRBV5-1 and TRBJ1-2 proteins supply the regions before and after the CDR3; the full variable domain is: KAGVTQTPRYLIKTRGQQVTLSCSPISGHRSVSWYQQTPGQGLQFLFEYFSETQRNKGNFPGRFSGRQFSNSRSEMNVSTLELGDSALYLCASSLGGNYGYTFGSGTRLTVV.